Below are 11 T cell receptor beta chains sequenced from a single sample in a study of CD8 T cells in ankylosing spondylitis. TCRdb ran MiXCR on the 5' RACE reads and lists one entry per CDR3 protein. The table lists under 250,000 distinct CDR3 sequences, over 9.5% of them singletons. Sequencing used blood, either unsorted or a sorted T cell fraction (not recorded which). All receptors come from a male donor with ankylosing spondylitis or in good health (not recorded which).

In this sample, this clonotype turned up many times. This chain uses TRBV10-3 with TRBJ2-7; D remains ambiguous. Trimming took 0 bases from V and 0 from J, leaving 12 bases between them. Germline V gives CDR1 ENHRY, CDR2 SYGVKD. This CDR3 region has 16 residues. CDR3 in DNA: TGTGCCATCAGTGAGTCGGTTGGGTCCGCCTCCTACGAGCAGTACTTC. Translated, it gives CAISESVGSASYEQYF.

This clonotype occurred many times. The CDR3 nucleotides are TGCAGTGCGCCTCAGGGGGAAACCATGAACACTGAAGCTTTCTTT. The encoded protein is CSAPQGETMNTEAFF. The chain couples TRBV20-1 to TRBJ1-1; TRBD1 matches at 7 bases. Germline-derived CDR1 and CDR2 are DFQATT and SNEGSKA (reference sequence). This CDR3 contains 15 residues. J lost 0 bases, V lost 6 bases, and 10 bases had no gene match.

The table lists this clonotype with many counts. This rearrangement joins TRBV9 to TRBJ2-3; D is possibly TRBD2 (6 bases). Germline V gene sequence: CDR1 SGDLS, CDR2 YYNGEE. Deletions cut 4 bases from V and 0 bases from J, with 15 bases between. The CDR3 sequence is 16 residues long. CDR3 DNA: TGTGCCAGCAGCTCCCTAGCTGGGGGGAGCACAGATACGCAGTATTTT. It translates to CASSSLAGGSTDTQYF. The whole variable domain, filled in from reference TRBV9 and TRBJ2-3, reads DSGVTQTPKHLITATGQRVTLRCSPRSGDLSVYWYQQSLDQGLQFLIQYYNGEERAKGNILERFSAQQFPDLHSELNLSSLELGDSALYFCASSSLAGGSTDTQYFGPGTRLTVL.

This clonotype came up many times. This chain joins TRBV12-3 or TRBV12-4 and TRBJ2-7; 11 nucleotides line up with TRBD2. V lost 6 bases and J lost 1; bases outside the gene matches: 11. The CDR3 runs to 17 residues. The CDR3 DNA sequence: TGTGCCAGCAGCCCCCGCAACGGACTAGCGGGTTCCTACGAGCAGTACTTC. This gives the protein CASSPRNGLAGSYEQYF.

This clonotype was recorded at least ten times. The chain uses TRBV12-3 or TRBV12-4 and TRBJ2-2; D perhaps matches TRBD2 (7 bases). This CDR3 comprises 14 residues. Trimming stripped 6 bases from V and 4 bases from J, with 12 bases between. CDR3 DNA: TGTGCCAGCAGCACCCGGGGGGCCACCGGGGAGCTGTTTTTT. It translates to CASSTRGATGELFF.

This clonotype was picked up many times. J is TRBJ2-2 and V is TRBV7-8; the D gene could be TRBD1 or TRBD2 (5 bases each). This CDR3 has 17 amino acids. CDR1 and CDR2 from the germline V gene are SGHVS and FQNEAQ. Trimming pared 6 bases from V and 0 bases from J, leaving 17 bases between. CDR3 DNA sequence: TGTGCCAGCAGTGGAGCTCCGGGACGCGCGAACACCGGGGAGCTGTTTTTT. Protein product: CASSGAPGRANTGELFF.

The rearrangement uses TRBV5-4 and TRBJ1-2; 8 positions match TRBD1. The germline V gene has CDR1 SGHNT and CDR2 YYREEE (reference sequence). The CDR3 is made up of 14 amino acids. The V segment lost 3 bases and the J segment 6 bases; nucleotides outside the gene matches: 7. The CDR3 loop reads CASSSPGQGDGYTF. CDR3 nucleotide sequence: TGTGCCAGCAGCTCCCCCGGACAGGGAGATGGCTACACCTTC. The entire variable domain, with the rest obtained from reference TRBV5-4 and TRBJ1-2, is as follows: ETGVTQSPTHLIKTRGQQVTLRCSSQSGHNTVSWYQQALGQGPQFIFQYYREEENGRGNFPPRFSGLQFPNYSSELNVNALELDDSALYLCASSSPGQGDGYTFGSGTRLTVV.

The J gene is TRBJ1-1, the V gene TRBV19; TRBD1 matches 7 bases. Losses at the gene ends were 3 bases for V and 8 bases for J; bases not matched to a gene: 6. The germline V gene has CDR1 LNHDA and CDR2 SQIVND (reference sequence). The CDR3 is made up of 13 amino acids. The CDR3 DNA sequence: TGTGCCAGTAGTATCGAGACAGGGTGGGAAGCTTTCTTT. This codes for CASSIETGWEAFF.

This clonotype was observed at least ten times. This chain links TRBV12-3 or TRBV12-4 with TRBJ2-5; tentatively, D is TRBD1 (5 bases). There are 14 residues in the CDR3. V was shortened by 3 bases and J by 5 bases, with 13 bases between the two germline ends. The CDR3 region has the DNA TGTGCCAGCAGTTTCTTGGGGCCCCGGGAGACCCAGTACTTC. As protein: CASSFLGPRETQYF.

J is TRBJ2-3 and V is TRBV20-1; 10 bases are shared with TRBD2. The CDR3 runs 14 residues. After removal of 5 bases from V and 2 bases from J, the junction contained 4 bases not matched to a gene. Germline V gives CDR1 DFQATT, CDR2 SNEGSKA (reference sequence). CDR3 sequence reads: CSALSGRNTDTQYF. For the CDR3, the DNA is TGCAGTGCTCTTAGCGGGAGGAACACAGATACGCAGTATTTT.

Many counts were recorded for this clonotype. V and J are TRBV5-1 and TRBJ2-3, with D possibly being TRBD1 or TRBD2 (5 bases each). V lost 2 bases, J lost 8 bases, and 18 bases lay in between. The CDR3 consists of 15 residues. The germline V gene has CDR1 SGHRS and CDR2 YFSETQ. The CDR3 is CASSLDSSLGVTQYF. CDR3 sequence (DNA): TGCGCCAGCAGCTTAGACTCATCCCTGGGGGTTACGCAGTATTTT.